Below, 14 T cell receptor beta chains from the same sample are listed, as sequenced in a study of blood T cell repertoires in COVID-19. Profiling relied on immunoSEQ multiplex PCR, and the TCRdb table lists in-frame clones only, not all of them. The sample holds roughly 76,000 clones, over 75% seen once. The specimen sequenced was peripheral blood. The receptors were sampled from a woman between 18 and 29 years old with acute or convalescent COVID-19.

The chain recombines TRBV19 with TRBJ1-5; the D gene is possibly TRBD1 (6 bases). Per germline, CDR1 LNHDA and CDR2 SQIVND (reference sequence). This CDR3 is 13 amino acids long. Trimming shortened V by 7 bases and J by 4 bases, and 11 bases separated the two germline ends. Here the CDR3 reads CASTTQGNQPQHF. In nucleotides, the CDR3 is TGTGCCAGTACCACACAGGGAAATCAGCCCCAGCATTTT. Using reference TRBV19 and TRBJ1-5 for the parts outside the CDR3, the full variable domain is DGGITQSPKYLFRKEGQNVTLSCEQNLNHDAMYWYRQDPGQGLRLIYYSQIVNDFQKGDIAEGYSVSREKKESFPLTVTSAQKNPTAFYLCASTTQGNQPQHFGDGTRLSIL.

The genes are TRBV6-2 or TRBV6-3 and TRBJ2-7; possibly TRBD1 for D (6 bases). CDR1 and CDR2 (germline): MNHEY, SVGEGT. The CDR3 runs to 15 residues. Deletions cut 0 bases from V and 4 bases from J, with 13 bases between. The CDR3 DNA follows: TGTGCCAGCAGTTACTCGGCAGGGGAATGGTACGAGCAGTACTTC. Protein: CASSYSAGEWYEQYF.

The rearrangement links TRBV19 to TRBJ1-1, with 7 positions matching TRBD1. The CDR3 covers 14 residues. Germline values: CDR1 LNHDA, CDR2 SQIVND (reference sequence). After removal of 5 bases from V and 3 bases from J, the junction contained 6 bases not matched to a gene. CDR3 in amino acids: CASSLDRLDTEAFF. Here the CDR3 DNA reads TGTGCCAGTAGTCTGGACAGGTTGGACACTGAAGCTTTCTTT.

The chain recombines TRBV18 with TRBJ2-1; 10 positions match TRBD2. The trim removed 2 bases at V and 4 bases at J, leaving 5 bases unmatched. The CDR3 consists of 16 residues. The germline V gene encodes CDR1 KGHSH and CDR2 LQKENI. CDR3: CASSPELAGTYNEQFF. The CDR3 DNA reads TGTGCCAGCTCACCAGAACTAGCGGGGACTTACAATGAGCAGTTCTTC.

The chain recombines TRBV6-5 with TRBJ2-3; 8 positions match TRBD1. From germline, CDR1 is MNHEY and CDR2 SVGAGI. V shed 7 bases and J 0 bases; nucleotides not matched to a gene: 6. This CDR3 region has 15 residues. CDR3 bases: TGTGCCAGCACCCGGACAGGGATAAGCACAGATACGCAGTATTTT. This sequence encodes CASTRTGISTDTQYF.

The chain links TRBV5-6 to TRBJ2-5, with D possibly TRBD1 on 6 matching bases. Germline V gives CDR1 SGHDT, CDR2 YYEEEE. The CDR3 has 15 residues. The germline V and J ends were trimmed by 1 base and 4 bases, with 14 bases remaining between them. CDR3 region: CASSLYAGVAETQYF. CDR3 nucleotide sequence: TGTGCCAGCAGCTTGTATGCAGGGGTCGCAGAGACCCAGTACTTC.

The genes are TRBV2 and TRBJ1-1; tentatively, D is TRBD1 (6 bases). Germline CDR1 is SNHLY and CDR2 is FYNNEI. The V and J ends lost 8 bases and 10 bases respectively, with 17 bases between them. The CDR3 loop spans 12 amino acids. The CDR3 region is CASRGQYPGAFF. The CDR3 nucleotides read TGTGCCAGCCGAGGACAGTACCCAGGAGCTTTCTTT.

The gene calls are TRBV4-2 and TRBJ1-2, with a tentative D call TRBD1 (6 bases). CDR3 length: 18 amino acids. Germline V gene sequence: CDR1 LGHNA, CDR2 YNFKEQ. V was shortened by 0 bases and J by 2 bases, with 19 bases between the two germline ends. CDR3 DNA sequence: TGTGCCAGCAGCCAAGATGAGAAGGTGTGGGGACAAAACTATGGCTACACCTTC. Amino acids: CASSQDEKVWGQNYGYTF.

The chain has TRBV2 and TRBJ2-1, with D possibly matching TRBD2 (6 bases). CDR1 SNHLY and CDR2 FYNNEI come from the germline V gene. Between the trimmed V and J ends, which lost 2 bases and 2 bases, there was a span of 10 bases. The length of the CDR3 is 15 residues. The CDR3 coding sequence is TGTGCCAGCAGTGAATGGTGGGAGGCCTACAATGAGCAGTTCTTC. Its protein product is CASSEWWEAYNEQFF.

The chain combines TRBV7-2 with TRBJ2-1; TRBD2 agrees at 10 bases. The V segment lost 4 bases and the J segment 7 bases; nucleotides outside the gene matches: 7. The CDR3 length is 15 residues. Per germline, CDR1 SGHTA and CDR2 FQGNSA. CDR3 region: CASSSLAGVVNEQFF. The DNA of the CDR3 is TGTGCCAGCAGCTCGCTAGCGGGGGTGGTAAATGAGCAGTTCTTC.

The chain recombines TRBV7-6 with TRBJ2-5, with 9 bases lining up with TRBD2. The V gene's germline CDR1 is SGHVS and CDR2 FNYEAQ. The CDR3 contains 16 residues. V shed 4 bases and J 1 base; nucleotides not matched to a gene: 7. The CDR3 region is CASSSGGGALQETQYF. The CDR3, as DNA: TGTGCCAGCAGCTCCGGCGGGGGGGCACTCCAAGAGACCCAGTACTTC.

In its sample, this clone was seen a few times. This rearrangement joins TRBV7-2 to TRBJ2-2, with 7 bases identical to TRBD1. Trimming removed 3 bases from V and 5 bases from J; junction bases left unmatched: 3. From germline, CDR1 is SGHTA and CDR2 FQGNSA. CDR3 length: 14 residues. CDR3 protein: CASSFNRGTGELFF. The CDR3 nucleotides are TGTGCCAGCAGCTTCAACAGGGGTACCGGGGAGCTGTTTTTT.

J is TRBJ2-7 and V is TRBV7-9; 11 bases align to TRBD1. The CDR3 sequence is 15 residues long. CDR1 and CDR2 from the germline V gene are SEHNR and FQNEAQ (reference sequence). V lost 5 bases and J lost 4; bases outside the gene matches: 7. The DNA of the CDR3 is TGTGCCAGCAGCACGGACAGGGGGCCCATTTACGAGCAGTACTTC. Translated: CASSTDRGPIYEQYF.

The chain recombines TRBV28 with TRBJ2-3, with a tentative D call TRBD2 (5 bases). V was shortened by 4 bases and J by 4 bases, with 15 bases between the two germline ends. CDR1 is MDHEN and CDR2 is SYDVKM in the germline V gene. This CDR3 has 15 residues. DNA of the CDR3: TGTGCCAGCAGTTCCCCCCGGGGATTGGCAGATACGCAGTATTTT. Its translation: CASSSPRGLADTQYF.